Each of the 8 T cell receptor beta chains below was sequenced from the same sample in a study of OX40 agonist ivuxolimab in advanced cancers. The table came from immunoSEQ multiplex PCR; TCRdb's copy has only in-frame clones and leaves some out. Of more than 65,000 clones listed, 70% to 90% are singletons. The sample consisted of CD4+ or CD8+ T cells sorted from blood, taken in a trial of the OX40 agonist ivuxolimab. These receptors all come from an adult with an advanced solid tumor such as melanoma, head and neck, liver or kidney cancer.

J is TRBJ1-1 and V is TRBV30, with 11 bases aligning to TRBD1. V trimming: 7 bases; J trimming: 5 bases; junction bases outside the gene matches: 15. The CDR3 covers 16 residues. CDR1 and CDR2 from the germline V gene are GTSNPN and SVGIG (reference sequence). Here the CDR3 reads CAYQRDRGYSGTEAFF. The DNA for the CDR3 is TGTGCCTACCAAAGGGACAGGGGGTATTCGGGGACTGAAGCTTTCTTT. Using reference TRBV30 and TRBJ1-1 for the parts outside the CDR3, the full variable domain is SQTIHQWPATLVQPVGSPLSLECTVEGTSNPNLYWYRQAAGRGLQLLFYSVGIGQISSEVPQNLSASRPQDRQFILSSKKLLLSDSGFYLCAYQRDRGYSGTEAFFGQGTRLTVV.

The rearrangement joins TRBV11-1 to TRBJ1-1, with unresolved D. The CDR3 is 13 amino acids. The germline CDR1 and CDR2 sequences are SGHAT and FQDESV (reference sequence). Deletions cut 1 base from V and 6 bases from J, with 9 bases between. In nucleotides, the CDR3 is TGTGCCAGCAGCTTAGGTCACCGGGCTGAAGCTTTCTTT. Protein: CASSLGHRAEAFF.

The rearrangement joins TRBV9 to TRBJ2-2; 7 bases agree with TRBD2. This CDR3 comprises 16 residues. Losses at the gene ends were 6 bases for V and 8 bases for J; bases not matched to a gene: 16. In germline, CDR1 is SGDLS, CDR2 YYNGEE. CDR3 sequence (DNA): TGTGCCAGCACCGCAGCAAGCCGGGAGGCCCTAGGGGAGCTGTTTTTT. Amino acids: CASTAASREALGELFF.

This chain joins TRBV15 and TRBJ1-3; D unresolved. V was pared by 0 bases and J by 0 bases, with 15 bases between. The CDR3 has 18 residues. The germline gives CDR1 LNHNV, CDR2 YYDKDF (reference sequence). CDR3 coding DNA: TGTGCCACCAGCAGAGATCTGTATGGGCGGGACTCTGGAAACACCATATATTTT. Translating it yields CATSRDLYGRDSGNTIYF.

CDR3 loop: CASSEGGQATDTQYF. The CDR3, as DNA: TGTGCCAGCAGTGAGGGGGGGCAGGCCACAGATACGCAGTATTTT. The chain recombines TRBV6-4 with TRBJ2-3; tentative D call: TRBD2 (7 bases). Germline assignment: CDR1 MRHNA and CDR2 SNTAGT. Between the trimmed V and J ends, which lost 3 bases and 2 bases, there was a span of 12 bases. CDR3 size: 15 residues.

The CDR3 DNA is TGTGCCAGCAGCTCGAAGACTAGCGGTCCCTACGAGCAGTACTTC. As protein: CASSSKTSGPYEQYF. The rearrangement links TRBV7-2 to TRBJ2-7; 9 bases are a match to TRBD2. From germline, CDR1 is SGHTA and CDR2 FQGNSA. V was pared by 4 bases and J by 2 bases, with 6 bases of the junction left unmatched. CDR3 size: 15 residues.

The rearrangement joins TRBV6-6 to TRBJ1-1, with D maybe TRBD1 (6 bases). The V gene's germline CDR1 is MNHNY and CDR2 SVGAGI (reference sequence). CDR3 size: 14 residues. Trimming shortened V by 7 bases and J by 1 base, and 13 bases separated the two germline ends. CDR3 in amino acids: CASTAQGSNTEAFF. The CDR3 nucleotides read TGTGCCAGCACCGCACAGGGTTCGAACACTGAAGCTTTCTTT.

The gene calls are TRBV28 and TRBJ2-7, with D perhaps matching TRBD2 (5 bases). The germline V gene encodes CDR1 MDHEN and CDR2 SYDVKM. Trimming took off 6 bases at V and 7 bases at J, with 13 bases between the two ends. The CDR3 spans 12 residues. Written as DNA, the CDR3 is TGTGCCAGCAGCTCATCGGGGAGAGAGCAGTACGTC. Protein sequence: CASSSSGREQYV.